This T cell receptor (beta chain) was obtained from a study of naive and memory T cell subsets. Study results and caveats: TCR transcript changes with activation or differentiation may affect this RNA method.

The library had UMIs added by 3' ligation of an oligonucleotide to TCR cDNA. Whole-blood samples were roughly 2.3 ml of peripheral blood from healthy adult volunteers. The SP2 primer and nested alpha and beta constant region primers amplified ligated cDNA in four rounds. Reverse transcription of blood and skin TCR RNA was primed at alpha and beta constant regions. TCRdb ran MiXCR on the 5' RACE reads and lists one entry per CDR3 protein. The sample lists 55,000 to 70,000 distinct CDR3 sequences; roughly 6.7% were seen once. There are a few counts of this clonotype. The antigen remains unidentified. There are 17 residues in the CDR3. Trimming took 5 bases from V and 4 from J; bases not matched to a gene: 15. In germline, CDR1 is SGHKS, CDR2 YYEKEE (reference sequence).

The V and J genes are TRBV5-5 and TRBJ1-2; TRBD1 matches 9 bases. This TCR was sampled from a male donor in good health. CDR3 residues: CASSLTGGEDIRYGYTF. The CDR3 nucleotides are TGTGCCAGCAGTCTTACAGGGGGCGAGGATATCCGCTATGGCTACACCTTC.